A single sample is the source of the 10 T cell receptor beta chains below, sequenced in a study of regulatory T cells in long-lasting Graves disease. The TCR beta library used iRepertoire HTBI primers with Arm-PCR amplification of CDR3. TCRdb ran MiXCR on the multiplex PCR reads and lists one entry per CDR3 protein. This sample yields approximately 400,000 distinct CDR3 sequences, of which around 20% are seen a single time; about a quarter belongs to the top ten. Time point: persistent/refractory GD, antithyroid drugs over 5 years with positive TRAb. PBMC RNA served as the TCR library source. The input for sequencing was peripheral blood mononuclear cells (PBMCs), taken when the disease was refractory, from a patient treated with antithyroid drugs. Receptor source: a female donor with Graves disease.

This clonotype was found many times. CDR3 sequence: CASSSSSGRGTGELFF. The CDR3 nucleotides are TGTGCCAGCAGCTCCAGTAGCGGGAGAGGCACCGGGGAGCTGTTTTTT. The chain employs TRBV7-3 and TRBJ2-2, with TRBD2 matching 9 bases. Germline-derived CDR1 and CDR2 are SGHTA and FQGTGA. The CDR3 covers 16 residues. Trimming took 4 bases from V and 4 from J; bases not matched to a gene: 7.

This clonotype has more than one count but fewer than ten. This sequence joins TRBV6-2 or TRBV6-3 and TRBJ2-4, with D perhaps matching TRBD2 (6 bases). From germline, CDR1 is MNHEY and CDR2 SVGEGT. The CDR3 extends over 15 amino acids. Trimming took off 0 bases at V and 1 base at J, with 7 bases between the two ends. The DNA of the CDR3 is TGTGCCAGCAGTTACTCGCGGGGTGCCAAAAACATTCAGTACTTC. The encoded protein is CASSYSRGAKNIQYF.

The chain is built from TRBV20-1 and TRBJ2-4; D not certain. Germline-derived CDR1 and CDR2 are DFQATT and SNEGSKA (reference sequence). The CDR3 loop spans 13 amino acids. Trimming left V 6 bases short and J 0 bases short, with 9 bases between. CDR3 sequence reads: CSAKPLAKNIQYF. The CDR3 DNA reads TGCAGTGCGAAGCCTTTAGCCAAAAACATTCAGTACTTC.

With respect to this clonotype: Since a much larger clone is just one base distant, this may be a read error. Lacking the conserved final phenylalanine or tryptophan, this CDR3 likely reflects a read error. The V and J genes are TRBV27 and TRBJ1-2; perhaps TRBD1 as D (6 bases). This CDR3 region has 16 residues. Germline-derived CDR1 and CDR2 are MNHEY and SMNVEV (reference sequence). Deletions cut 3 bases from V and 3 bases from J, with 17 bases between. For the CDR3, the DNA is TGTGCCAGCAGTTTTGGATTTAACAGGGCGGACTATGGCTACACCCTC. It specifies CASSFGFNRADYGYTL.

V and J are TRBV6-2 or TRBV6-3 and TRBJ2-1, with 7 bases identical to TRBD1. This CDR3 has 13 residues. Losses at the gene ends were 7 bases for V and 9 bases for J; bases not matched to a gene: 9. Germline V CDR1 and CDR2: MNHEY, SVGEGT. CDR3 coding DNA: TGTGCCAGCATTAAAACAGGGGTCGGTGAGCAGTTCTTC. Its protein product is CASIKTGVGEQFF.

The genes are TRBV6-2 or TRBV6-3 and TRBJ2-7; 7 bases are shared with TRBD1. With V trimmed by 2 bases and J by 1 base, 2 bases remained unmatched. The CDR3 extends over 14 amino acids. Germline V gives CDR1 MNHEY, CDR2 SVGEGT. This CDR3 reads CASSYGDSSYEQYF. In DNA form, the CDR3 reads TGTGCCAGCAGTTACGGGGACAGTTCCTACGAGCAGTACTTC.

The V gene is TRBV20-1, the J gene TRBJ2-3; maybe TRBD2 (6 bases). This CDR3 is built from 12 residues. CDR1 is DFQATT and CDR2 is SNEGSKA in the germline V gene (reference sequence). Trimming pared 6 bases from V and 9 bases from J, leaving 16 bases between. The CDR3 sequence: CSAPNPGRTQYF. In DNA, the CDR3 is TGCAGTGCACCAAACCCGGGGAGGACGCAGTATTTT.

The rearrangement uses TRBV12-3 or TRBV12-4 and TRBJ2-3; either TRBD1 or TRBD2 may fit D (5 bases each). The length of the CDR3 is 15 residues. Trimming took off 8 bases at V and 3 bases at J, with 18 bases between the two ends. In DNA, the CDR3 is TGTGCCAGCGTAAGGGACCGAATCACGACAGATACGCAGTATTTT. Its protein product is CASVRDRITTDTQYF.

In its sample, this clonotype was seen a few times. The chain couples TRBV6-1 to TRBJ2-5, with 7 bases lining up with TRBD1. CDR1 is MNHNS, CDR2 SASEGT, per germline. The CDR3 loop spans 13 amino acids. V shed 5 bases and J 5 bases; nucleotides not matched to a gene: 5. The CDR3 DNA reads as TGTGCCAGCAGTAACGGACAGGCGGAGACCCAGTACTTC. Translating it yields CASSNGQAETQYF.

The rearrangement uses TRBV28 and TRBJ2-2; 9 bases fit TRBD1. The CDR3 is 16 amino acids. The germline gives CDR1 MDHEN, CDR2 SYDVKM. Trimming at V came to 6 bases and at J to 4 bases, leaving 9 bases not matched to a gene. DNA for the CDR3: TGTGCCAGCAGCGCGGAAGGGACAGGGTCCACCGGGGAGCTGTTTTTT. It is translated as CASSAEGTGSTGELFF. The entire variable domain, with the rest obtained from reference TRBV28 and TRBJ2-2, is as follows: DVKVTQSSRYLVKRTGEKVFLECVQDMDHENMFWYRQDPGLGLRLIYFSYDVKMKEKGDIPEGYSVSREKKERFSLILESASTNQTSMYLCASSAEGTGSTGELFFGEGSRLTVL.